Sequencing of this T cell receptor (beta chain) was carried out in a study of OX40 agonist ivuxolimab in advanced cancers. Generated by immunoSEQ multiplex PCR, the TCRdb table keeps only in-frame clones and is missing some. The table lists 35,000 to 50,000 clones, more than 85% of them singletons. V lost 6 bases to trimming and J lost 6 bases, with 18 bases between them. The CDR3 runs 15 residues. Per germline, CDR1 MNHNY and CDR2 SVGAGI (reference sequence). The receptor's source is an adult with an advanced solid tumor such as melanoma, head and neck, liver or kidney cancer. Sequenced here: CD4+ or CD8+ T cells sorted from blood, sampled in a trial of the OX40 agonist ivuxolimab. The chain couples TRBV6-6 to TRBJ2-1, with a possible D match to TRBD2 (6 bases). The CDR3 sequence: CASRPPEGPTNEQFF. DNA for the CDR3: TGTGCCAGCAGGCCCCCGGAGGGGCCTACCAATGAGCAGTTCTTC.